What follows describes a single T cell receptor beta chain. These data belong to a study of blood T cell repertoires in COVID-19. For the study at large: The United States, Italy and Spain supplied acute and convalescent COVID-19 samples. In each case, the material was cDNA or gDNA derived from T cells, B-cell-depleted T cells, or PBMCs.

Germline values: CDR1 MNHNY, CDR2 SVGAGI (reference sequence). The CDR3 spans 14 residues. Trimming shortened V by 7 bases and J by 3 bases, and 16 bases separated the two germline ends. TCRdb's table, derived via immunoSEQ multiplex PCR, lists solely in-frame clones and lacks some. The sample includes some 200,000 clones, about 76% seen only once; the top ten take about 9%. The sequenced sample consisted of peripheral blood. The chain joins TRBV6-6 to TRBJ2-7; D might be TRBD2 (5 bases). The TCR originated in a woman in her fifties or sixties with active or convalescent COVID-19. CDR3 in amino acids: CASTNSRTGYEQYF. CDR3 bases: TGTGCCAGCACCAACTCGAGGACTGGCTACGAGCAGTACTTC.